This TCR beta chain was captured in a study of blood T cell repertoires in COVID-19. This CDR3 spans 15 amino acids. CDR1 and CDR2 (germline): SGHRS, YFSETQ. V dropped 0 bases and J dropped 8 bases, with 12 bases sitting between them. TCRdb keeps only in-frame clones here, not all; method: immunoSEQ multiplex PCR. The sample contains tens of thousands of clones, 82% of which appear only once. J is TRBJ1-6 and V is TRBV5-1; D ambiguous. The sample consisted of peripheral blood. The clonotype originates from a human donor with acute or convalescent COVID-19. The donor label of this sample is uncertain. CDR3 region: CASSLDGAGDSPLHF. The CDR3 DNA reads TGCGCCAGCAGCTTGGACGGCGCAGGCGATTCACCCCTCCACTTT.